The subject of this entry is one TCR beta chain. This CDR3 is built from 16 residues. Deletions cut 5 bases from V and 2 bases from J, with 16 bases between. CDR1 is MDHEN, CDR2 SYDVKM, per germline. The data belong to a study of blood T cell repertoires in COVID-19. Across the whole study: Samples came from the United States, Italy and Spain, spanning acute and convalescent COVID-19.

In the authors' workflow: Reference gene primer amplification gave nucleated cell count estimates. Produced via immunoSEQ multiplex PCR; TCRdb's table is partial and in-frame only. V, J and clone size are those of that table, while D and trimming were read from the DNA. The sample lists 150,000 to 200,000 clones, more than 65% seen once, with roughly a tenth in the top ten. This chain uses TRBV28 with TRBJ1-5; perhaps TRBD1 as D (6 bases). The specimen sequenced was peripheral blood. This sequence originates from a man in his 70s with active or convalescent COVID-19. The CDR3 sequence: CASSEPFRQGNQPQHF. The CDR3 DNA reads TGTGCCAGCAGTGAACCCTTTCGACAGGGCAATCAGCCCCAGCATTTT.